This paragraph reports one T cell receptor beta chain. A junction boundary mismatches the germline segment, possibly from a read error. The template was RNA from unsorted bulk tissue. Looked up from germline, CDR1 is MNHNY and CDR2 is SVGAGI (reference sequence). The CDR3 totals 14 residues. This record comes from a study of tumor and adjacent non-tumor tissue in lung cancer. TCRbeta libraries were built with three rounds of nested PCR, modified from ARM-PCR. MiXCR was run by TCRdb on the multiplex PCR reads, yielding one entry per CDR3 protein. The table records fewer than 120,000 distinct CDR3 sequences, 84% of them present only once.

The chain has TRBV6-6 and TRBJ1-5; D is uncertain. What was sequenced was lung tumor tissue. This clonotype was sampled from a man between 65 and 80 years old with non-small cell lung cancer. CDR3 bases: TGTGCCAGCAGTTCCGGGCAGTTCAATCAGCCCAGGTATTTT. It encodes CASSSGQFNQPRYF.